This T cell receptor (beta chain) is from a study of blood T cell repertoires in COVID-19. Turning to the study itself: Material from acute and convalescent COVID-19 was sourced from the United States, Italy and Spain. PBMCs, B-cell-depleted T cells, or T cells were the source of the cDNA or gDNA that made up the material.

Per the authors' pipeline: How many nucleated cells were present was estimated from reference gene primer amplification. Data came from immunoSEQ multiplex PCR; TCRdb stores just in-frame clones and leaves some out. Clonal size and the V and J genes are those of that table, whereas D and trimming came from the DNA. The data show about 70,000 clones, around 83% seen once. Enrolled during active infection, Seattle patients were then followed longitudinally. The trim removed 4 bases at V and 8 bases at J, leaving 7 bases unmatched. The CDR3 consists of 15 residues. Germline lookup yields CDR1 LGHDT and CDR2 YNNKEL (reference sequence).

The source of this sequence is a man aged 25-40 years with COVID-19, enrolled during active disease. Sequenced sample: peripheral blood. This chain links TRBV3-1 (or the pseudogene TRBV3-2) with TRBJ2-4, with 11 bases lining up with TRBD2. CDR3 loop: CASSRTLAGVDIQYF. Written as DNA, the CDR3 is TGTGCCAGCAGCCGTACACTAGCGGGAGTAGACATTCAGTACTTC.